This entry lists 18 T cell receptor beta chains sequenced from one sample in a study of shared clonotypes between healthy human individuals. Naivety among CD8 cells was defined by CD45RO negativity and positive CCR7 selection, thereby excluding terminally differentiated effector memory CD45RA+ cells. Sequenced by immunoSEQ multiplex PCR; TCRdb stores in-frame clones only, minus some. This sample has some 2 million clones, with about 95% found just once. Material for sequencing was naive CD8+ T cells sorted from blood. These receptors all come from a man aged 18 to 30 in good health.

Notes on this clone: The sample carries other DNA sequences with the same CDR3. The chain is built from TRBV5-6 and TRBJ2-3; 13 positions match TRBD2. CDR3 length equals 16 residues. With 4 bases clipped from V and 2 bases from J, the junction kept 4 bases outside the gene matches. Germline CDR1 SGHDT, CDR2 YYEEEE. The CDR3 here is CASSLGLAGPTDTQYF. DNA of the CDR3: TGTGCCAGCAGCCTGGGACTAGCGGGACCCACAGATACGCAGTATTTT. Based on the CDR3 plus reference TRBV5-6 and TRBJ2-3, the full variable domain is DAGVTQSPTHLIKTRGQQVTLRCSPKSGHDTVSWYQQALGQGPQFIFQYYEEEERQRGNFPDRFSGHQFPNYSSELNVNALLLGDSALYLCASSLGLAGPTDTQYFGPGTRLTVL.

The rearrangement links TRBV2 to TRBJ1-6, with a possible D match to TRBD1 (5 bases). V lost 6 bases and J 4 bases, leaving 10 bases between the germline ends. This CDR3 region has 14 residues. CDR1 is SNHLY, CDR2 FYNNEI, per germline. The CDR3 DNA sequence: TGTGCCAGCAGGGCCGGGACTTATAATTCACCCCTCCACTTT. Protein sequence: CASRAGTYNSPLHF.

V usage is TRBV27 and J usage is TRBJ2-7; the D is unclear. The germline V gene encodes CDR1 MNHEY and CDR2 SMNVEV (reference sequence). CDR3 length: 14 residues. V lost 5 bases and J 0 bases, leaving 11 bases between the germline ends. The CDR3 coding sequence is TGTGCCAGCAGTCCTGGGCCGTACTCCTACGAGCAGTACTTC. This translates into CASSPGPYSYEQYF.

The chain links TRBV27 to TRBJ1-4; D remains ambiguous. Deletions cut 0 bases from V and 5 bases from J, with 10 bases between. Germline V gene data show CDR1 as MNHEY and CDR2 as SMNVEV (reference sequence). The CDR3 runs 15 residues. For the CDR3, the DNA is TGTGCCAGCAGTTTATCAACACGGAGAAATGAAAAACTGTTTTTT. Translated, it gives CASSLSTRRNEKLFF.

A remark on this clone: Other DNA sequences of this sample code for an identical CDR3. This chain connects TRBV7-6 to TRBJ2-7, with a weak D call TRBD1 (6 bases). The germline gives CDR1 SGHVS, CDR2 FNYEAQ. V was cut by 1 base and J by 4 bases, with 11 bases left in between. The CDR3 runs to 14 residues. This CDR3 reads CASSLGQVGYEQYF. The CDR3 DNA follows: TGTGCCAGCAGCTTAGGACAGGTGGGATACGAGCAGTACTTC.

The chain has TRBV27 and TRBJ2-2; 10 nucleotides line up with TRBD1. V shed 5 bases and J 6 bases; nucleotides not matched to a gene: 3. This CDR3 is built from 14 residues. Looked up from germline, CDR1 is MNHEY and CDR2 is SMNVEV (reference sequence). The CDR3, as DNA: TGTGCCAGCAGTGGGACAGGGGTGGCCGGGGAGCTGTTTTTT. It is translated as CASSGTGVAGELFF.

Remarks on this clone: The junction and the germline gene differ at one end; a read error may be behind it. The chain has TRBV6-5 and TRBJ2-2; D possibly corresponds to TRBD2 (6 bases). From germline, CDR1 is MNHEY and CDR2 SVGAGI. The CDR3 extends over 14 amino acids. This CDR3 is CASSDSGGTGELFF. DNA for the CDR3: TGTGCCAGCAGTGACTCCGGGGGCACCGGGGAGCTGTTTTTT.

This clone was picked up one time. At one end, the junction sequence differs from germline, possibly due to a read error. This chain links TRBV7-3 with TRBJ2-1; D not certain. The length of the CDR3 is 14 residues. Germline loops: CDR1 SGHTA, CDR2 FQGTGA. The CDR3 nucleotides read TGTGCCAGCAGCTTAATTGGCTCCGACAATGAGCAGTTCTTC. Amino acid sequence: CASSLIGSDNEQFF.

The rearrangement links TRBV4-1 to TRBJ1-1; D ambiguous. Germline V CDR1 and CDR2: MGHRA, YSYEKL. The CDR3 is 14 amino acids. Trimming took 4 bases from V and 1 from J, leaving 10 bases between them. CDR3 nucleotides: TGCGCCAGCAGCCCCCTCTGGGGGAACACTGAAGCTTTCTTT. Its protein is CASSPLWGNTEAFF.

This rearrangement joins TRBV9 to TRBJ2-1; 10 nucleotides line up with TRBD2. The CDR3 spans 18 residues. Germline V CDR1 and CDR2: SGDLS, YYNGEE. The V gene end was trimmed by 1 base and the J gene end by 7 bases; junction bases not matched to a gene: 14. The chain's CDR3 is CASSVNQGGLAKSNEQFF. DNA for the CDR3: TGTGCCAGCAGCGTAAATCAAGGGGGACTAGCGAAATCGAATGAGCAGTTCTTC.

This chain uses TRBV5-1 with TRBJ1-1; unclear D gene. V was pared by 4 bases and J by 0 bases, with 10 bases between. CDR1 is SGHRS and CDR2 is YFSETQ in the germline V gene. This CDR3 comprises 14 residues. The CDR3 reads CASSHGRLNTEAFF. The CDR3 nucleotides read TGCGCCAGCAGCCACGGACGGTTGAACACTGAAGCTTTCTTT.

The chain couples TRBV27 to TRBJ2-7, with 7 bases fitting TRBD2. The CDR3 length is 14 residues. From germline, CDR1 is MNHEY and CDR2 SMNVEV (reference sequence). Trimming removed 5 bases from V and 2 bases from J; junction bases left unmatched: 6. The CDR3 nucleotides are TGTGCCAGCAGTCCGACTAGCAGAACCTACGAGCAGTACTTC. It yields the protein CASSPTSRTYEQYF.

The CDR3 DNA reads TGTGCCAGCAGCGTAGCACAGAGGGAGGGAGAGACCCAGTACTTC. This sequence encodes CASSVAQREGETQYF. The chain carries TRBV9 and TRBJ2-5; 7 nucleotides match TRBD2. Germline V gives CDR1 SGDLS, CDR2 YYNGEE. The CDR3 has 15 residues. V shed 0 bases and J 4 bases; nucleotides not matched to a gene: 6.

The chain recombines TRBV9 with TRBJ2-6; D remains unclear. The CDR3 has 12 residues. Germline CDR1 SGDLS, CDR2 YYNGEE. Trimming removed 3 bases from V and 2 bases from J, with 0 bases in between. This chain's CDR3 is CASSAGANVLTF. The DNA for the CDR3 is TGTGCCAGCAGCGCTGGGGCCAACGTCCTGACTTTC.

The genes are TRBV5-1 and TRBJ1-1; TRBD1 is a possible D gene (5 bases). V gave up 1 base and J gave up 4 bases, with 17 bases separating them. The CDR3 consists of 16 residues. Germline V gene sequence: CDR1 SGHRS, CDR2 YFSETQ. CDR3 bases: TGCGCCAGCAGCTTGAGGCTCGGGGCCCCAGGCACTGAAGCTTTCTTT. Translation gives CASSLRLGAPGTEAFF.

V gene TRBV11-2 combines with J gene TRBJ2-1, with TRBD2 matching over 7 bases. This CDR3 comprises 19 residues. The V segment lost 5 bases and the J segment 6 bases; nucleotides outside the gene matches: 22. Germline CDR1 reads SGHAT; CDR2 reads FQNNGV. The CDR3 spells CASSRSRVAGVGDSNEQFF. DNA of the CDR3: TGTGCCAGCAGCCGCTCGCGGGTTGCGGGAGTCGGGGATAGCAATGAGCAGTTCTTC.

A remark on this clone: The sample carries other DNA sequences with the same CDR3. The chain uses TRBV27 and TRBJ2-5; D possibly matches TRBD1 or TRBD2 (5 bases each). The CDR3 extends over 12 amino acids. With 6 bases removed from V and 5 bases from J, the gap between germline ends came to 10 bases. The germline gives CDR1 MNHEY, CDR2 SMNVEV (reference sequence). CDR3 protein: CASSPGTETQYF. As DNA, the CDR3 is TGTGCCAGCAGCCCAGGGACGGAGACCCAGTACTTC.

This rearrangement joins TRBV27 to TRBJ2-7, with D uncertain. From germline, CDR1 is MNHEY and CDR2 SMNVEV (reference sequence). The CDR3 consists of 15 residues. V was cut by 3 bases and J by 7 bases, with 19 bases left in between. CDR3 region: CASSFPGSPSREQYF. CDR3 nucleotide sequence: TGTGCCAGCAGTTTCCCGGGCTCCCCCTCGCGAGAGCAGTACTTC.